These T cell receptor beta chains were read from a single sample in a study of blood T cell repertoires in COVID-19. The table came from immunoSEQ multiplex PCR; TCRdb's copy has only in-frame clones and leaves some out. The repertoire holds under 95,000 clones, with 88% as singletons. The sequencing input was peripheral blood. The source is a human donor in a cohort sampled during active COVID-19. CDR3s include the opening cysteine and the closing phenylalanine or tryptophan.

>TRBJ2-3|TRBV5-1
CASSLATVSTDTQYF
>TRBJ2-2|TRBV5-1
CASGSGGSTGELFF
>TRBJ2-7|TRBV5-6
CASSARGRGLAGGTYEQYF
>TRBJ1-3|TRBV18
CASSPDGVLGSGNTIYF
>TRBJ1-4|TRBV19
CASSRTGEIEKLFF
>TRBJ1-3|TRBV6-5
CASSYAGGRDTIYF
>TRBJ1-5|TRBV6-5
CASSIGEGQPQHF
>TRBJ2-1|TRBV7-9
CASSLAERGYEQFF
>TRBJ2-2|TRBV5-4
CASSPGQGNTGELFF
>TRBJ2-1|TRBV4-3
CASSQEIAGGYYEQFF
>TRBJ1-6|TRBV24-1
CATSDPPLNNSPLHF
>TRBJ1-4|TRBV4-1
CASSPGTVTEKLFF
>TRBJ2-5|TRBV19
CASSTIPGTELYF
>TRBJ1-6|TRBV11-2
CASSSVINSPLHF
>TRBJ2-5|TRBV6-1
CASSEMAGGLQETQYF
>TRBJ1-2|TRBV28
CASSFALGGDYGYTF
>TRBJ1-5|TRBV28
CASRPPDRANQPQHF
>TRBJ1-6|TRBV6-5
CASKPGDREDSPLHF
>TRBJ1-5|TRBV28
CASSLRDSPPKPQHF
>TRBJ2-1|TRBV18
CASSTIVRGNEQFF
>TRBJ2-7|TRBV10-3
CAISDLGLAKGYEQYF
>TRBJ2-7|TRBV6-5
CASSPDNHGEQYF
>TRBJ2-3|TRBV9
CATSSGLAGGTDTQYF
>TRBJ2-5|TRBV9
CASSVEPDSFETQYF
>TRBJ2-1|TRBV2
CASSGRLAGGEQFF
>TRBJ1-1|TRBV19
CASSWGDRGPEAFF
>TRBJ2-1|TRBV5-1
CASSPRTSGNGEQFF
>TRBJ2-5|TRBV6-2/TRBV6-3
CASSLLFGLSQETQYF
>TRBJ1-6|TRBV19
CASSIDLASSPLHF
>TRBJ2-7|TRBV7-9
CASSSFHEQYF
>TRBJ2-1|TRBV3-1/TRBV3-2
CASTRGRQLGNEQFF
>TRBJ1-1|TRBV5-1
CASSLAGQSMAFF